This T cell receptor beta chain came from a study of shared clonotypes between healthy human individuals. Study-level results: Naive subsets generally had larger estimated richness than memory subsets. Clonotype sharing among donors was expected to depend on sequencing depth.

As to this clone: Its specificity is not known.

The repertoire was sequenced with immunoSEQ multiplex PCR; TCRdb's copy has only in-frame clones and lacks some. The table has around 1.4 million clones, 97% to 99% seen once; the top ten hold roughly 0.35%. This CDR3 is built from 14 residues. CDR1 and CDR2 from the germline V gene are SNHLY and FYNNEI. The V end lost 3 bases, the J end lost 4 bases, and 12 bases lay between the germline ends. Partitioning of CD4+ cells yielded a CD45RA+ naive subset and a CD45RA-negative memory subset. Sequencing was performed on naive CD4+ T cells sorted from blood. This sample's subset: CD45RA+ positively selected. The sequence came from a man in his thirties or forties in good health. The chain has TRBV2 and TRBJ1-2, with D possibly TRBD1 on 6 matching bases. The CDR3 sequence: CASSDEGVGYGYTF. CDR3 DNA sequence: TGTGCCAGCAGTGACGAGGGGGTTGGCTATGGCTACACCTTC.